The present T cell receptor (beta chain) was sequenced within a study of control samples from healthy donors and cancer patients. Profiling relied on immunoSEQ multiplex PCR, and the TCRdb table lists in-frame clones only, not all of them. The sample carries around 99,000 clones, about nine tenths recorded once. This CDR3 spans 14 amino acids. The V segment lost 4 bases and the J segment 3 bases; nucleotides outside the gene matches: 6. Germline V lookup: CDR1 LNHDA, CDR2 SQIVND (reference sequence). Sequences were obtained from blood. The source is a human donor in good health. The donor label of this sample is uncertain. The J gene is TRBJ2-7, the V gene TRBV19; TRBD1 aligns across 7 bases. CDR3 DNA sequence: TGTGCCAGTAGTAGGAGACGGGACAGCTACGAGCAGTACTTC. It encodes CASSRRRDSYEQYF.